These 17 T cell receptor beta chains were all obtained from the same sample, sequenced in a study of blood T cell repertoires in COVID-19. Repertoires were generated with immunoSEQ multiplex PCR, while TCRdb's copy carries only in-frame clones and drops some. The table includes 37,000 or so clones, around 80% detected once. Material for sequencing was peripheral blood. The receptors shown here come from a man in his fifties or sixties with acute or convalescent COVID-19.

The chain carries TRBV11-2 and TRBJ2-7, with 8 bases that match TRBD2. Trimming at V came to 5 bases and at J to 2 bases, leaving 11 bases not matched to a gene. Germline V gene data show CDR1 as SGHAT and CDR2 as FQNNGV. The CDR3 is made up of 16 amino acids. The CDR3 reads CASSPAPSSGPYEQYF. CDR3 sequence (DNA): TGTGCCAGCAGCCCCGCCCCCTCTAGCGGGCCCTACGAGCAGTACTTC.

DNA of the CDR3: TGTGCCAGCATTACGAGGGGGGGGAGAGAAAAACTGTTTTTT. Translating gives CASITRGGREKLFF. The rearrangement joins TRBV28 to TRBJ1-4, with a weak D call TRBD1 (6 bases). This CDR3 has 14 residues. V was trimmed by 7 bases and J by 8 bases, leaving 17 bases between them. Germline CDR1 reads MDHEN; CDR2 reads SYDVKM.

The chain's CDR3 is CASSYSRLIAGDNEQFF. The CDR3 DNA is TGTGCCAGCAGTTACTCGAGGTTAATAGCGGGAGACAATGAGCAGTTCTTC. This chain links TRBV6-2 or TRBV6-3 with TRBJ2-1; 9 nucleotides agree with TRBD2. This CDR3 comprises 17 residues. CDR1 and CDR2 (germline): MNHEY, SVGEGT. With 0 bases clipped from V and 5 bases from J, the junction kept 8 bases outside the gene matches.

The genes are TRBV6-2 or TRBV6-3 and TRBJ2-5, with 13 bases lining up with TRBD2. CDR1 is MNHEY and CDR2 is SVGEGT in the germline V gene. V shed 7 bases and J 1 base; nucleotides not matched to a gene: 12. The length of the CDR3 is 18 residues. CDR3: CASIPGLAGVPGQETQYF. CDR3 DNA: TGTGCCAGCATCCCCGGACTAGCGGGAGTTCCCGGCCAAGAGACCCAGTACTTC.

This clone occurred once. The chain uses TRBV20-1 and TRBJ2-1; D may be TRBD1 (6 bases). CDR1 is DFQATT and CDR2 is SNEGSKA in the germline V gene (reference sequence). There are 11 residues in the CDR3. Written as DNA, the CDR3 is TGCAGGAAGGACAGAGGGAATGAGCAGTTCTTC. It specifies CRKDRGNEQFF.

The chain recombines TRBV4-3 with TRBJ2-5, with 15 bases identical to TRBD2. Germline V gives CDR1 LGHNA, CDR2 YSLEER. This CDR3 has 18 residues. Trimming took 1 base from V and 4 from J; bases not matched to a gene: 7. CDR3 DNA: TGCGCCAGCAGCCAAGGAGTGGGACTAGCGGGAGGAGGAGAGACCCAGTACTTC. This encodes CASSQGVGLAGGGETQYF.

CDR3 DNA: TGTGCCACCAGCAGAGATAGCGGGAACGAGCAGTACTTC. As protein: CATSRDSGNEQYF. J is TRBJ2-7 and V is TRBV15, with 8 positions matching TRBD2. Looked up from germline, CDR1 is LNHNV and CDR2 is YYDKDF (reference sequence). V trimming: 0 bases; J trimming: 5 bases; junction bases outside the gene matches: 0. This CDR3 is 13 amino acids long. The variable domain in full, completed from reference TRBV15 and TRBJ2-7, reads DAMVIQNPRYQVTQFGKPVTLSCSQTLNHNVMYWYQQKSSQAPKLLFHYYDKDFNNEADTPDNFQSRRPNTSFCFLDIRSPGLGDTAMYLCATSRDSGNEQYFGPGTRLTVT.

The chain combines TRBV7-9 with TRBJ2-3; D is possibly TRBD1 (6 bases). The CDR3 is made up of 15 amino acids. Deletions cut 2 bases from V and 6 bases from J, with 15 bases between. Germline lookup yields CDR1 SEHNR and CDR2 FQNEAQ (reference sequence). The DNA of the CDR3 is TGTGCCAGCAGCTTAAGCACAGGGTTCCGGGATACGCAGTATTTT. Its translation: CASSLSTGFRDTQYF.

The chain carries TRBV19 and TRBJ1-1, with D possibly TRBD1 on 5 matching bases. CDR1 and CDR2 from the germline V gene are LNHDA and SQIVND (reference sequence). With 3 bases removed from V and 4 bases from J, the gap between germline ends came to 15 bases. The CDR3 has 15 amino acids. This chain's CDR3 is CASSIGGSTSTEAFF. Here the CDR3 DNA reads TGTGCCAGTAGTATCGGGGGATCAACTAGCACTGAAGCTTTCTTT.

Many counts were recorded for this clone. This sequence joins TRBV9 and TRBJ2-2, with D maybe TRBD1 (6 bases). Germline CDR1 is SGDLS and CDR2 is YYNGEE. V was trimmed by 4 bases and J by 2 bases, leaving 12 bases between them. The CDR3 contains 15 residues. The CDR3 loop is CASSPNRVNTGELFF. The DNA for the CDR3 is TGTGCCAGCAGCCCGAACAGGGTAAACACCGGGGAGCTGTTTTTT.

V and J are TRBV28 and TRBJ2-1, with 14 bases lining up with TRBD2. CDR1 is MDHEN and CDR2 is SYDVKM in the germline V gene. The CDR3 sequence is 16 residues long. With V trimmed by 3 bases and J by 8 bases, 6 bases remained unmatched. The CDR3 spells CASSFPGTSGSHEQFF. In DNA form, the CDR3 reads TGTGCCAGCAGTTTCCCCGGGACTAGCGGGAGCCATGAGCAGTTCTTC.

The chain combines TRBV5-6 with TRBJ1-2; D remains unclear. This CDR3 is built from 15 residues. Germline V gene sequence: CDR1 SGHDT, CDR2 YYEEEE. V lost 0 bases and J 4 bases, leaving 13 bases between the germline ends. CDR3 protein: CASSLATTAAYGYTF. CDR3 bases: TGTGCCAGCAGCTTGGCCACAACCGCCGCCTATGGCTACACCTTC.

The chain combines TRBV5-6 with TRBJ2-3; 8 nucleotides line up with TRBD2. The germline V gene has CDR1 SGHDT and CDR2 YYEEEE. Trimming removed 5 bases from V and 2 bases from J; junction bases left unmatched: 16. The CDR3 loop spans 18 amino acids. DNA for the CDR3: TGTGCCAGCAGACCCGGGGACATAGCGGGAATTTACACAGATACGCAGTATTTT. It yields the protein CASRPGDIAGIYTDTQYF.

The genes are TRBV4-3 and TRBJ2-1, with 9 nucleotides matching TRBD2. Germline loops: CDR1 LGHNA, CDR2 YSLEER. J was trimmed by 4 bases and V by 1 base; bases with no gene match: 2. CDR3 size: 15 residues. CDR3 sequence: CASSQGTSVYNEQFF. The CDR3 coding sequence is TGCGCCAGCAGCCAAGGGACTAGCGTTTACAATGAGCAGTTCTTC.

V is TRBV15 and J is TRBJ2-1; a possible D gene is TRBD1 (5 bases). Trimming stripped 3 bases from V and 5 bases from J, with 17 bases between. The V gene's germline CDR1 is LNHNV and CDR2 YYDKDF (reference sequence). The CDR3 has 16 amino acids. The CDR3, as DNA: TGTGCCACCAGCAGCCGACAGCAACCTAGGGACAATGAGCAGTTCTTC. The encoded protein is CATSSRQQPRDNEQFF.

V is TRBV2 and J is TRBJ2-1, with D perhaps TRBD2 (5 bases). The ends were cut back, 1 base at V and 0 bases at J, with 7 bases in the middle. Germline V CDR1 and CDR2: SNHLY, FYNNEI. The CDR3 consists of 15 residues. In nucleotides, the CDR3 is TGTGCCAGCAGTGAAGACAGCGGCTCCTACAATGAGCAGTTCTTC. Translation gives CASSEDSGSYNEQFF.

This sequence joins TRBV5-1 and TRBJ1-4; D uncertain. The V gene lost 4 bases and the J gene lost 8 bases, with 15 bases spanning the gap. The CDR3 contains 14 residues. Germline V lookup: CDR1 SGHRS, CDR2 YFSETQ. CDR3 in DNA: TGCGCCAGCAGCCTCCGAGATCCCAAAGAAAAACTGTTTTTT. Protein product: CASSLRDPKEKLFF.